The present T cell receptor (beta chain) was sequenced within a study of sequential checkpoint blockade in melanoma. V was shortened by 3 bases and J by 0 bases, with 15 bases between the two germline ends. This CDR3 has 16 amino acids. Per germline, CDR1 SGHAT and CDR2 FQNNGV. Treatment in this sample: randomized to nivolumab then ipilimumab (arm A) or the reverse (arm B). Sequenced by immunoSEQ multiplex PCR; TCRdb stores in-frame clones only, minus some. The sample contains about 15,000 clones, around three quarters of which appear only once. This TCR was sampled from a human donor with melanoma. Specimen: CD8+ T cells sorted from blood (inferred from file names), collected from a patient given nivolumab and ipilimumab in sequence. The rearrangement uses TRBV11-2 and TRBJ2-7; D remains ambiguous. CDR3 region: CASSFGSPGSSYEQYF. The CDR3 region has the DNA TGTGCCAGCAGCTTCGGTTCCCCGGGTAGCTCCTACGAGCAGTACTTC.